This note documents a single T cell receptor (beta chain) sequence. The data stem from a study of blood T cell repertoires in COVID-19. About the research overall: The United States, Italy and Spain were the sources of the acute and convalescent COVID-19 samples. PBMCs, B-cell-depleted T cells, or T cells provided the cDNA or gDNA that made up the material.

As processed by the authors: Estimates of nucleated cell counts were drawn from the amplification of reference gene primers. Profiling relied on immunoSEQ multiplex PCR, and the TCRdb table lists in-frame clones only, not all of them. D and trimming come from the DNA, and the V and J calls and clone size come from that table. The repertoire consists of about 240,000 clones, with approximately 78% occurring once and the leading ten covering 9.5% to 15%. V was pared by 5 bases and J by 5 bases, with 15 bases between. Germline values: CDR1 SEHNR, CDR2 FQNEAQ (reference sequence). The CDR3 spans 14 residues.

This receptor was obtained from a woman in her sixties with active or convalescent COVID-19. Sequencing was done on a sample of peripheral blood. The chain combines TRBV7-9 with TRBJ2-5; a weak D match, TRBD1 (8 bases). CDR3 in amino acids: CASSSGTGWETQYF. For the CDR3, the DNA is TGTGCCAGCAGCAGCGGGACAGGATGGGAGACCCAGTACTTC.